Each of the 15 T cell receptor beta chains below was sequenced from the same sample in a study of shared clonotypes between healthy human individuals. Here immunoSEQ multiplex PCR was the method, and the copy in TCRdb shows in-frame clones only, minus some. The data show roughly 700,000 clones, about nine tenths seen once. What was sequenced was memory CD8+ T cells from PBMCs. Documented subset: CD45RO+ cells pooled with CCR7-negative TemRA cells. These TCRs come from a man between 18 and 35 years old in good health. Some clones in this sample may be carry-over from other donors' samples.

In its sample, this clone was seen a few times. The chain employs TRBV5-4 and TRBJ1-1, with a possible D match to TRBD1 (6 bases). CDR3 length: 14 amino acids. Germline V gene lookup returns CDR1 SGHNT and CDR2 YYREEE (reference sequence). V was cut by 3 bases and J by 2 bases, with 11 bases left in between. DNA of the CDR3: TGTGCCAGCAGCTCCCCAGGGGCCAACACTGAAGCTTTCTTT. It is translated as CASSSPGANTEAFF.

Here the CDR3 DNA reads TGTGCCAGCAGTCCGACAGGGGCTATCGCTGAAGCTTTCTTT. Translation gives CASSPTGAIAEAFF. The rearrangement joins TRBV6-1 to TRBJ1-1; 8 nucleotides align to TRBD1. The CDR3 spans 14 residues. CDR1 MNHNS and CDR2 SASEGT come from the germline V gene. Germline trimming cut 5 bases from V and 6 bases from J; bases unmatched to any gene: 8.

The chain links TRBV6-1 to TRBJ2-3, with D possibly matching TRBD1 (6 bases). In germline, CDR1 is MNHNS, CDR2 SASEGT. Between the trimmed V and J ends, which lost 6 bases and 5 bases, there was a span of 9 bases. The CDR3 is 12 amino acids. The CDR3 spells CASRQGLDTQYF. The CDR3 DNA reads as TGTGCCAGCAGGCAGGGGTTAGATACGCAGTATTTT.

V is TRBV13 and J is TRBJ1-1, with D perhaps TRBD1 (5 bases). Trimming removed 0 bases from V and 4 bases from J, with 12 bases in between. The CDR3 totals 15 residues. From germline, CDR1 is PRHDT and CDR2 FYEKMQ (reference sequence). The DNA for the CDR3 is TGTGCCAGCAGCTTAGGCCCAGGGAGTATCACTGAAGCTTTCTTT. Amino acids: CASSLGPGSITEAFF.

The J gene is TRBJ2-1, the V gene TRBV9; TRBD1 is a possible D gene (5 bases). Germline V gene sequence: CDR1 SGDLS, CDR2 YYNGEE. The CDR3 runs to 15 residues. Trimming removed 3 bases from V and 8 bases from J, with 18 bases in between. This chain's CDR3 is CASSGNGASLDEQFF. CDR3 bases: TGTGCCAGCAGCGGGAATGGGGCTAGTCTCGATGAGCAGTTCTTC.

The rearrangement joins TRBV27 to TRBJ2-7, with no clear D. CDR1 and CDR2 (germline): MNHEY, SMNVEV (reference sequence). The CDR3 is made up of 15 amino acids. V was clipped by 0 bases and J by 2 bases, with 11 bases between them. The CDR3 nucleotides read TGTGCCAGCAGTTTATCTTGGGGTGCCCCCTACGAGCAGTACTTC. It is translated as CASSLSWGAPYEQYF.

This sequence joins TRBV21-1 and TRBJ2-5; the tabulated D call, TRBD1, remains unverified against the DNA. TRBV21-1 counts as a pseudogene. The CDR3 consists of 13 residues. The DNA of the CDR3 is TGTGCCAGCAGCAAAGGGACAGAAGAGACCCAGTACTTC. This codes for CASSKGTEETQYF.

The J gene is TRBJ1-5, the V gene TRBV19; D uncertain. There are 14 residues in the CDR3. The V end was cut by 3 bases, the J end by 3 bases, with 9 bases between. Germline loops: CDR1 LNHDA, CDR2 SQIVND (reference sequence). CDR3 protein: CASSIGLLNQPQHF. The CDR3 DNA sequence: TGTGCCAGTAGTATTGGGCTGCTCAATCAGCCCCAGCATTTT.

This sequence joins TRBV5-1 and TRBJ2-5, with no clear D. Germline assignment: CDR1 SGHRS and CDR2 YFSETQ. This CDR3 is built from 14 residues. V was cut by 1 base and J by 8 bases, with 15 bases left in between. The CDR3 coding sequence is TGCGCCAGCAGCTTGAAGGTTCGTGGGGAAACCCAGTACTTC. This sequence encodes CASSLKVRGETQYF.

The genes are TRBV11-2 and TRBJ2-1, with D unresolved. This CDR3 spans 16 amino acids. Trimming stripped 0 bases from V and 8 bases from J, with 17 bases between. Looked up from germline, CDR1 is SGHAT and CDR2 is FQNNGV. CDR3 DNA sequence: TGTGCCAGCAGCTTAGATTTTATTACGGGTTTGGATGAGCAGTTCTTC. Translating it yields CASSLDFITGLDEQFF.

V usage is TRBV5-6 and J usage is TRBJ1-1; maybe TRBD1 (5 bases). Trimming stripped 2 bases from V and 0 bases from J, with 14 bases between. Germline assignment: CDR1 SGHDT and CDR2 YYEEEE. The CDR3 totals 16 residues. CDR3 DNA sequence: TGTGCCAGCAGCTTAGGGGACCGGTGGTTGAACACTGAAGCTTTCTTT. Encoded protein: CASSLGDRWLNTEAFF. The complete variable domain, with remaining parts taken from reference TRBV5-6 and TRBJ1-1, reads DAGVTQSPTHLIKTRGQQVTLRCSPKSGHDTVSWYQQALGQGPQFIFQYYEEEERQRGNFPDRFSGHQFPNYSSELNVNALLLGDSALYLCASSLGDRWLNTEAFFGQGTRLTVV.

The chain combines TRBV27 with TRBJ1-2; 9 nucleotides line up with TRBD1. CDR3 length: 17 amino acids. The trim removed 7 bases at V and 0 bases at J, leaving 12 bases unmatched. Germline V gene lookup returns CDR1 MNHEY and CDR2 SMNVEV (reference sequence). DNA of the CDR3: TGTGCCAGCACATCCCGACAGGGGGATATCGCTAACTATGGCTACACCTTC. It codes for CASTSRQGDIANYGYTF.

The chain carries TRBV6-6 and TRBJ2-1; D is uncertain. The V gene lost 4 bases and the J gene lost 5 bases, with 12 bases spanning the gap. The CDR3 is made up of 14 amino acids. The germline CDR1 and CDR2 sequences are MNHNY and SVGAGI (reference sequence). The CDR3: CASSLISINNEQFF. CDR3 coding DNA: TGTGCCAGCAGTTTAATATCGATTAACAATGAGCAGTTCTTC.

The chain combines TRBV5-1 with TRBJ2-2; 11 bases fit TRBD1. With 4 bases clipped from V and 7 bases from J, the junction kept 3 bases outside the gene matches. The CDR3 totals 14 residues. The germline V gene encodes CDR1 SGHRS and CDR2 YFSETQ. The CDR3 reads CASSGQGAVGELFF. The CDR3 DNA reads TGCGCCAGCAGCGGACAGGGGGCGGTCGGGGAGCTGTTTTTT.

The chain joins TRBV13 to TRBJ2-7; TRBD1 matches 9 bases. CDR3 length equals 15 residues. V lost 5 bases, J lost 5 bases, and 10 bases stayed unmatched. The germline CDR1 and CDR2 sequences are PRHDT and FYEKMQ (reference sequence). In DNA, the CDR3 is TGTGCCAGCAGCCACGACAGGGGGAGTGAGGACGAGCAGTACTTC. It encodes CASSHDRGSEDEQYF.